This T cell receptor (beta chain) appears in the sequencing data of a study of read filtering for tumor transcriptome and immune sequencing. Study summary: By R-ISS, stages I, II and III held roughly 8, 16 and 7 patients. Transcriptome libraries were built from DNase-treated RNA.

This library used roughly 0.4 ug RNA and molecular barcoded adaptors spanning alpha/delta and beta/gamma chains. TCRdb passed the reads through MiXCR, listing each CDR3 protein once. The sample carries 120,000 or so distinct CDR3 sequences, under 15% recorded once. This clonotype was recorded many times. The CDR3 sequence is 16 residues long. With V trimmed by 1 base and J by 7 bases, 7 bases remained unmatched. The germline V gene has CDR1 SGHTA and CDR2 FQGNSA. The chain joins TRBV7-2 to TRBJ1-6; 7 bases are shared with TRBD1. The specimen sequenced was a population of CD138-negative cells sorted from bone marrow. This receptor was identified in a donor aged 40 or over with multiple myeloma. The CDR3 region is CASSLGPAGGNSPLHF. DNA for the CDR3: TGTGCCAGCAGCTTAGGCCCGGCAGGGGGGAATTCACCCCTCCACTTT. Full variable domain (remainder filled in from reference TRBV7-2 and TRBJ1-6): GAGVSQSPSNKVTEKGKDVELRCDPISGHTALYWYRQSLGQGLEFLIYFQGNSAPDKSGLPSDRFSAERTGGSVSTLTIQRTQQEDSAVYLCASSLGPAGGNSPLHFGNGTRLTVT.